This is a list of T cell receptor beta chains from one sample in a study of blood T cell repertoires in COVID-19. Repertoires were generated with immunoSEQ multiplex PCR, while TCRdb's copy carries only in-frame clones and drops some. The sample has tens of thousands of clones, almost 90% seen once. The specimen sequenced was peripheral blood. These TCRs come from a man between 65 and 79 years old with acute or convalescent COVID-19. Each CDR3 is given with its conserved first and last residue. Each record gives: V gene, D gene, clone size, J gene, CDR3 protein, CDR3 DNA. D genes are given only for firm matches. Not all rows give a size; the values are once, few, many and, for expanded clones, a class.

TRBV29-1	-	once	TRBJ2-3	CSATEPTDTQYF	TGCAGCGCCACAGAGCCCACAGATACGCAGTATTTT
TRBV4-1	-	-	TRBJ1-1	CASSQDEENTEAFF	TGCGCCAGCAGCCAAGACGAGGAGAACACTGAAGCTTTCTTT
TRBV29-1	-	-	TRBJ2-3	CSVELSPDTQYF	TGCAGCGTTGAGTTGAGTCCAGATACGCAGTATTTT
TRBV2	-	-	TRBJ1-4	CASSLDSLNEKLFF	TGTGCCAGCAGTTTGGACAGCCTTAATGAAAAACTGTTTTTT
TRBV29-1	-	-	TRBJ1-1	CSVDVRGQYTEAFF	TGCAGCGTTGACGTCAGGGGTCAGTACACTGAAGCTTTCTTT
TRBV7-9	TRBD1	-	TRBJ2-5	CASSLGQGVLETQYF	TGTGCCAGCAGCTTAGGGCAGGGGGTGCTGGAGACCCAGTACTTC
TRBV25-1	-	-	TRBJ1-2	CASSGPFDRLGYTF	TGTGCCAGCAGTGGCCCCTTTGACAGACTCGGCTACACCTTC
TRBV13	-	-	TRBJ1-3	CASSSSAGGGNTIYF	TGTGCCAGCAGCTCCTCAGCGGGTGGTGGAAACACCATATATTTT
TRBV29-1	-	-	TRBJ2-7	CSVFAEGLFRGDYEQYF	TGCAGCGTTTTCGCAGAGGGGTTGTTCAGGGGTGACTACGAGCAGTACTTC
TRBV23-1	TRBD1	-	TRBJ1-1	CASSQFDRGWTEAFF	TGCGCCAGCAGTCAATTCGACAGGGGTTGGACTGAAGCTTTCTTT
TRBV5-8	-	-	TRBJ2-3	CASGFGGPDTQYF	TGTGCCAGCGGATTCGGGGGTCCAGATACGCAGTATTTT
TRBV5-4	TRBD1	-	TRBJ2-2	CASSLSRGLAGELFF	TGTGCCAGCAGCTTAAGCAGGGGGCTCGCCGGGGAGCTGTTTTTT
TRBV4-2	-	-	TRBJ2-7	CASSPLMAASSYEQYF	TGTGCCAGCAGCCCTCTCATGGCGGCTAGCTCCTACGAGCAGTACTTC
TRBV7-2	-	-	TRBJ2-2	CASSLLSTGELFF	TGTGCCAGCAGCTTATTATCCACCGGGGAGCTGTTTTTT
TRBV3-1/TRBV3-2	-	-	TRBJ1-1	CASSPDSGQGNTEAFF	TGTGCCAGCAGCCCCGACTCCGGGCAGGGGAACACTGAAGCTTTCTTT
TRBV7-9	-	once	TRBJ1-5	CASSLRGESPQHF	TGTGCCAGCAGCTTACGGGGAGAATCGCCCCAGCATTTT
TRBV5-6	TRBD1	once	TRBJ2-1	CASSLEGTGWLNEQFF	TGTGCCAGCAGCTTGGAAGGGACAGGGTGGTTGAATGAGCAGTTCTTC
TRBV9	-	-	TRBJ1-6	CASSFSYDQSSPLHF	TGTGCCAGCAGCTTTAGCTATGACCAGTCTTCACCCCTCCACTTT
TRBV27	-	few	TRBJ1-1	CASRGGLLGTEAFF	TGTGCCAGCAGGGGGGGGCTTTTAGGCACTGAAGCTTTCTTT
TRBV5-4	-	-	TRBJ2-3	CASSLRFPGNTQYF	TGTGCCAGCAGCCTGCGTTTCCCCGGGAATACGCAGTATTTT
TRBV6-2/TRBV6-3	TRBD2	-	TRBJ2-7	CASSYSSSGSYEQYF	TGTGCCAGCAGTTACTCATCTAGCGGGAGCTACGAGCAGTACTTC
TRBV7-2	-	-	TRBJ2-1	CASSSQQGPGEQFF	TGTGCCAGCAGCTCCCAACAGGGTCCTGGGGAGCAGTTCTTC
TRBV5-1	-	-	TRBJ2-1	CASSLDGSSYNEQFF	TGCGCCAGCAGCTTGGATGGGAGCTCCTACAATGAGCAGTTCTTC
TRBV6-1	-	-	TRBJ1-5	CASSEQVYSNQPQHF	TGTGCCAGCAGTGAACAGGTCTATAGCAATCAGCCCCAGCATTTT
TRBV5-1	TRBD2	-	TRBJ2-7	CASSFNPQREYEQYF	TGCGCCAGCAGCTTTAACCCCCAGCGGGAATACGAGCAGTACTTC
TRBV2	TRBD1	-	TRBJ1-2	CASAYRGIDGYTF	TGTGCCAGCGCTTACAGGGGAATTGATGGCTACACCTTC
TRBV29-1	-	-	TRBJ2-2	CSVERNQGGTGELFF	TGCAGCGTTGAACGTAATCAGGGAGGTACCGGGGAGCTGTTTTTT
TRBV28	TRBD1	-	TRBJ1-6	CASSFVGGTGANSPLHF	TGTGCCAGCAGTTTCGTAGGTGGGACAGGGGCTAATTCACCCCTCCACTTT
TRBV28	TRBD1	-	TRBJ2-5	CASSKTPGTGGSGGETQYF	TGTGCCAGCAGCAAGACCCCCGGGACAGGGGGTTCAGGTGGGGAGACCCAGTACTTC
TRBV3-1/TRBV3-2	TRBD1	-	TRBJ1-6	CASSYNRGFSYNSPLHF	TGTGCCAGCAGCTATAACAGGGGATTCTCCTATAATTCACCCCTCCACTTT
TRBV10-2	-	-	TRBJ1-1	CASTTGTMGTEAFF	TGCGCCAGCACCACGGGAACCATGGGCACTGAAGCTTTCTTT
TRBV25-1	-	-	TRBJ1-1	CASRLDRSEAFF	TGTGCCAGCAGGCTCGACAGGTCTGAAGCTTTCTTT
TRBV29-1	TRBD2	-	TRBJ2-1	CSGAWLAGINEQFF	TGCAGCGGGGCGTGGCTAGCGGGAATCAATGAGCAGTTCTTC
TRBV10-3	-	-	TRBJ1-2	CATSGINYGYTF	TGTGCCACCTCCGGGATCAACTATGGCTACACCTTC
TRBV4-2	-	-	TRBJ1-2	CASSPTESGTALGYTF	TGTGCCAGCAGCCCGACAGAAAGCGGGACGGCTCTTGGCTACACCTTC
TRBV5-4	-	once	TRBJ2-5	CASSLDGGWETQYF	TGTGCCAGCAGCTTGGACGGGGGTTGGGAGACCCAGTACTTC
TRBV18	-	-	TRBJ1-1	CASSPKQGFQMNTEAFF	TGTGCCAGCTCACCGAAACAGGGATTCCAAATGAACACTGAAGCTTTCTTT
TRBV18	-	once	TRBJ2-1	CASSPLSLNEQFF	TGTGCCAGCTCACCACTAAGCCTCAATGAGCAGTTCTTC
TRBV19	-	few	TRBJ1-3	CASGPGDSGNTIYF	TGTGCCAGTGGCCCGGGGGACTCTGGAAACACCATATATTTT
TRBV5-4	TRBD1	-	TRBJ1-4	CASSPRDSQNEKLFF	TGTGCCAGCAGCCCACGGGACAGCCAAAATGAAAAACTGTTTTTT
TRBV2	-	-	TRBJ1-1	CASSVLTGNTEAFF	TGTGCCAGCAGTGTTCTTACGGGGAACACTGAAGCTTTCTTT
TRBV2	-	-	TRBJ1-2	CASIERGSGGYTF	TGTGCCAGCATCGAACGCGGATCGGGTGGCTACACCTTC
TRBV19	-	few	TRBJ2-1	CASSWGTANNEQFF	TGTGCCAGTAGTTGGGGGACTGCGAACAATGAGCAGTTCTTC
TRBV18	TRBD2	once	TRBJ2-3	CASSQGLAGTDTQYF	TGTGCCAGCTCCCAGGGACTAGCGGGCACAGATACGCAGTATTTT
TRBV2	TRBD1	-	TRBJ2-1	CATRDRVLNEQFF	TGTGCCACACGGGACAGGGTTTTGAATGAGCAGTTCTTC
TRBV5-1	-	-	TRBJ1-2	CASSSDSTYGYTF	TGCGCCAGCAGCTCAGACAGTACCTATGGCTACACCTTC
TRBV9	-	-	TRBJ1-4	CASSASTNEKLFF	TGTGCCAGCAGCGCATCAACTAATGAAAAACTGTTTTTT
TRBV7-9	-	-	TRBJ1-2	CASSNRVTAGYTF	TGTGCCAGCAGTAACAGGGTAACGGCCGGCTACACCTTC
TRBV7-3	-	-	TRBJ1-1	CASSQGANTEAFF	TGTGCCAGCAGCCAAGGGGCGAACACTGAAGCTTTCTTT
TRBV3-1/TRBV3-2	-	-	TRBJ1-1	CASSQNRNTEAFF	TGTGCCAGCAGCCAAAACAGAAACACTGAAGCTTTCTTT
TRBV11-3	-	-	TRBJ1-1	CASSLEGVNTEAFF	TGTGCCAGCAGCTTAGAAGGAGTTAACACTGAAGCTTTCTTT